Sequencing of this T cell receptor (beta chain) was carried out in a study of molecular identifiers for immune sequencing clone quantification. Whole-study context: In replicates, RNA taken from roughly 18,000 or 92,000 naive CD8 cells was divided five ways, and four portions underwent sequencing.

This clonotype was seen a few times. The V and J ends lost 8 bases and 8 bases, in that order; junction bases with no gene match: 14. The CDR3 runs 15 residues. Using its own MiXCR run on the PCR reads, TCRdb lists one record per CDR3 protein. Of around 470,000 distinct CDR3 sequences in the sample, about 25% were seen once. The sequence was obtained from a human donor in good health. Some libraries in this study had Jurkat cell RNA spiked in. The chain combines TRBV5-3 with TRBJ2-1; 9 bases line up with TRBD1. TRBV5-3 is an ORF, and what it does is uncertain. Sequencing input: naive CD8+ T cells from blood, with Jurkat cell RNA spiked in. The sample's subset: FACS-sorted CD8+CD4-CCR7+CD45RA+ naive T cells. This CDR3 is CASSPAGTGYDEQFF. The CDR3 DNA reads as TGTGCCAGCAGCCCGGCCGGGACAGGGTACGATGAGCAGTTCTTC.